These 10 T cell receptor beta chains originate from one sample sequenced in a study of T cell responses to AZD1222 COVID-19 vaccine. The assay was immunoSEQ multiplex PCR, and TCRdb's table has in-frame clones only and misses some. The sample includes over 60,000 clones, 79% of them seen just once. The sample was peripheral blood, taken on day 0 of MenACWY control vaccination. The receptors derive from an adult in good health.

This clone was counted only a few times. The chain couples TRBV28 to TRBJ1-5, with TRBD1 matching 7 bases. Germline values: CDR1 MDHEN, CDR2 SYDVKM. The CDR3 loop spans 15 amino acids. J lost 3 bases, V lost 1 base, and 3 bases had no gene match. The CDR3 sequence: CASSLSGGFNQPQHF. In nucleotides, the CDR3 is TGTGCCAGCAGTTTATCAGGGGGTTTCAATCAGCCCCAGCATTTT.

The rearrangement joins TRBV3-1 (or the pseudogene TRBV3-2) to TRBJ2-6, with D perhaps TRBD1 (5 bases). Germline loops: CDR1 LGHDT, CDR2 YNNKEL (reference sequence). This CDR3 region has 16 residues. Trimming cost V 1 base and J 1 base, with 8 bases left between them. CDR3 nucleotides: TGTGCCAGCAGCCAAGTGAAGGGGTCTGGGGCCAACGTCCTGACTTTC. Protein: CASSQVKGSGANVLTF.

The genes are TRBV7-9 and TRBJ2-6; D not certain. The germline V gene has CDR1 SEHNR and CDR2 FQNEAQ (reference sequence). This CDR3 comprises 13 residues. The V end lost 3 bases, the J end lost 4 bases, and 4 bases lay between the germline ends. The CDR3 DNA follows: TGTGCCAGCAGCTTGGGCGGGGCCAACGTCCTGACTTTC. Protein sequence: CASSLGGANVLTF.

This chain connects TRBV29-1 to TRBJ2-5, with D tentatively TRBD2 (6 bases). Trimming stripped 6 bases from V and 5 bases from J, with 13 bases between. Germline loops: CDR1 SQVTM, CDR2 ANQGSEA. The CDR3 runs to 12 residues. CDR3 nucleotide sequence: TGCAGCGTCTTAGCGGCTAGCGAGACCCAGTACTTC. It codes for CSVLAASETQYF.

V gene TRBV6-1 combines with J gene TRBJ2-1, with TRBD2 matching 7 bases. V gave up 3 bases and J gave up 6 bases; unmatched junction bases: 5. This CDR3 is built from 14 residues. CDR1 is MNHNS, CDR2 SASEGT, per germline. The CDR3 reads CASSELAGRNEQFF. CDR3 DNA: TGTGCCAGCAGTGAGTTAGCGGGCCGCAATGAGCAGTTCTTC.

V usage is TRBV27 and J usage is TRBJ2-7; 10 positions agree with TRBD1. V lost 5 bases, J lost 0 bases, and 13 bases stayed unmatched. The CDR3 loop spans 18 amino acids. The germline CDR1 and CDR2 sequences are MNHEY and SMNVEV (reference sequence). The CDR3 region has the DNA TGTGCCAGCAGTGCCGGGACAGGGGACCCTGGATCCTCCTACGAGCAGTACTTC. Its protein is CASSAGTGDPGSSYEQYF.

V usage is TRBV6-1 and J usage is TRBJ1-1; no clear D gene. V shed 3 bases and J shed 1 base, with 12 bases lying between them. The CDR3 spans 15 residues. Germline CDR1 and CDR2: MNHNS and SASEGT. The CDR3 coding sequence is TGTGCCAGCAGTGACAGGAGGTCAGCGAACACTGAAGCTTTCTTT. It encodes CASSDRRSANTEAFF.

This clone showed up just a few times. This rearrangement joins TRBV3-1 (or the pseudogene TRBV3-2) to TRBJ1-1; D is ambiguous. The CDR3 runs 15 residues. V was shortened by 2 bases and J by 3 bases, with 13 bases between the two germline ends. CDR1 is LGHDT, CDR2 YNNKEL, per germline (reference sequence). The CDR3 loop is CASSQNPAVYTEAFF. The CDR3 DNA reads TGTGCCAGCAGCCAAAACCCGGCGGTTTACACTGAAGCTTTCTTT.

The chain's CDR3 is CASRGLRVGNTGELFF. For the CDR3, the DNA is TGTGCCAGCAGGGGCCTGAGGGTAGGGAACACCGGGGAGCTGTTTTTT. V usage is TRBV28 and J usage is TRBJ2-2, with D possibly matching TRBD2 (5 bases). V was shortened by 6 bases and J by 1 base, with 15 bases between the two germline ends. This CDR3 has 16 residues. Germline values: CDR1 MDHEN, CDR2 SYDVKM. Full variable domain (missing parts from reference TRBV28 and TRBJ2-2): DVKVTQSSRYLVKRTGEKVFLECVQDMDHENMFWYRQDPGLGLRLIYFSYDVKMKEKGDIPEGYSVSREKKERFSLILESASTNQTSMYLCASRGLRVGNTGELFFGEGSRLTVL.

The chain joins TRBV7-3 to TRBJ2-7; no reliable D call. This CDR3 region has 22 residues. CDR1 and CDR2 from the germline V gene are SGHTA and FQGTGA. The germline V and J ends were trimmed by 10 bases and 4 bases, with 44 bases remaining between them. The CDR3 is CATQLSFARNITGLLSPYEQYF. CDR3 nucleotides: TGTGCCACCCAGCTCTCTTTCGCCAGAAACATTACGGGTCTATTGTCCCCTTACGAGCAGTACTTC.